A single sample gave rise to the 5 T cell receptor beta chains below, sequenced in a study of blood T cells in healthy people across ages. For the second PCR, which ran for about 6 to 11 cycles, a sample-barcoded 5' primer and a J-beta primer mix were used. TCRdb recomputed calls from the 5' RACE reads with MiXCR, one row per CDR3 protein. The sample has roughly 1,500,000 distinct CDR3 sequences, about 43% seen once. Sample: blood. The receptors originated from a woman under 30 in good health.

The V and J genes are TRBV20-1 and TRBJ2-4; 8 positions agree with TRBD1. The J call could be wrong; TRBJ2-7 is a better fit for the DNA end. Looked up from germline, CDR1 is DFQATT and CDR2 is SNEGSKA (reference sequence). The CDR3 is 12 residues long. The CDR3 reads CSAPDRVDEQYF. The DNA for the CDR3 is TGCAGTGCCCCGGACAGGGTCGACGAGCAGTACTTC.

This clonotype was picked up many times. J is TRBJ2-3 and V is TRBV12-3 or TRBV12-4; D is unresolved. This CDR3 region has 13 residues. Trimming took 6 bases from V and 3 from J, leaving 10 bases between them. The CDR3 bases are TGTGCCAGCAGAGGCGAAAGGACAGATACGCAGTATTTT. It specifies CASRGERTDTQYF.

The rearrangement links TRBV7-2 to TRBJ2-1; 8 positions match TRBD2. Germline V gene lookup returns CDR1 SGHTA and CDR2 FQGNSA. After removal of 5 bases from V and 4 bases from J, the junction contained 4 bases not matched to a gene. The CDR3 runs 14 residues. CDR3 protein: CASSISSGYNEQFF. CDR3 nucleotide sequence: TGTGCCAGCAGCATATCTAGCGGGTACAATGAGCAGTTCTTC.

This clonotype was observed once. The rearrangement joins TRBV10-3 to TRBJ1-1; 7 bases are a match to TRBD1. The CDR3 loop spans 16 amino acids. The ends lost 2 bases at V and 1 base at J; junction bases unmatched: 7. The germline gives CDR1 ENHRY, CDR2 SYGVKD. As DNA, the CDR3 is TGTGCCATCAGTGAGGCCCCGACAGGGACGAACACTGAAGCTTTCTTT. Its protein is CAISEAPTGTNTEAFF.

CDR3 protein: CASSPEHRAGQPQHF. CDR3 DNA: TGTGCCAGCAGTCCAGAGCACAGGGCTGGACAGCCCCAGCATTTT. The chain links TRBV28 to TRBJ1-5; D might be TRBD1 (6 bases). This CDR3 has 15 residues. CDR1 and CDR2 (germline): MDHEN, SYDVKM. V lost 5 bases, J lost 7 bases, and 18 bases lay in between. Filled out from reference TRBV28 and TRBJ1-5, the complete variable domain reads DVKVTQSSRYLVKRTGEKVFLECVQDMDHENMFWYRQDPGLGLRLIYFSYDVKMKEKGDIPEGYSVSREKKERFSLILESASTNQTSMYLCASSPEHRAGQPQHFGDGTRLSIL.